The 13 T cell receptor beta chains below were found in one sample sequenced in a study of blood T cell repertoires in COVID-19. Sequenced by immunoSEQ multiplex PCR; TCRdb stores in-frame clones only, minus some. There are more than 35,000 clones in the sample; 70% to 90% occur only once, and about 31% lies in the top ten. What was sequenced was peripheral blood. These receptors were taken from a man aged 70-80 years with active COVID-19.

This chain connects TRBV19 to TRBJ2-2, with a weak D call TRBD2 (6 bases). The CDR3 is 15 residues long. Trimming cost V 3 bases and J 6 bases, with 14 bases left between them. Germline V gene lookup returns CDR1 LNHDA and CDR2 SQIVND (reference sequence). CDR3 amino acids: CASSIQAGTAGELFF. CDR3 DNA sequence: TGTGCCAGTAGTATCCAGGCGGGGACGGCCGGGGAGCTGTTTTTT.

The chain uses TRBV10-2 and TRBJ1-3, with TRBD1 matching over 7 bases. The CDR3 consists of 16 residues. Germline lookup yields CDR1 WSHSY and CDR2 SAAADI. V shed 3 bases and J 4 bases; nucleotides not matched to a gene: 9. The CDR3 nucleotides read TGCGCCAGCAGTGAAACGGGGACAGCTGGGGGAAACACCATATATTTT. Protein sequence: CASSETGTAGGNTIYF.

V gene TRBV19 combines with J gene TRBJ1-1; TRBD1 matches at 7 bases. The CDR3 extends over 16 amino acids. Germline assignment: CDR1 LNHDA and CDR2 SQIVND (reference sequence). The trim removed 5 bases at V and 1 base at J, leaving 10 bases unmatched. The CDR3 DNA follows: TGTGCCAGTAGTGAGCACAGGGGTTTAGCGAACACTGAAGCTTTCTTT. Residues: CASSEHRGLANTEAFF.

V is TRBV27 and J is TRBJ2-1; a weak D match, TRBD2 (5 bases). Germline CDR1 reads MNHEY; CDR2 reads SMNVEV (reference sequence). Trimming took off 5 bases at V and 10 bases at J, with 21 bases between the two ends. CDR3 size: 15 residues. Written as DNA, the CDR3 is TGTGCCAGCAGTACGCCCCATGGAGGTTCGAAGGAGCAGTTCTTC. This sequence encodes CASSTPHGGSKEQFF.

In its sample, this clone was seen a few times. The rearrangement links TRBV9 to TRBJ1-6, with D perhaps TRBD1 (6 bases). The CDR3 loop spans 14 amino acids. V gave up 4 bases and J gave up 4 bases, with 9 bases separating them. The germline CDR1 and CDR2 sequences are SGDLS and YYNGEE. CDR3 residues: CASSIQGYNSPLHF. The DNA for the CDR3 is TGTGCCAGCAGCATACAGGGATATAATTCACCCCTCCACTTT.

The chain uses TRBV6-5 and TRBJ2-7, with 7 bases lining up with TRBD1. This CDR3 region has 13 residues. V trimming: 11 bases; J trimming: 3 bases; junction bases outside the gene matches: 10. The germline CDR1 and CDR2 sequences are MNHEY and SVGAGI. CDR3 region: CAVKKDRHYEQYF. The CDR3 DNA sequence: TGTGCCGTTAAGAAGGACAGGCACTACGAGCAGTACTTC.

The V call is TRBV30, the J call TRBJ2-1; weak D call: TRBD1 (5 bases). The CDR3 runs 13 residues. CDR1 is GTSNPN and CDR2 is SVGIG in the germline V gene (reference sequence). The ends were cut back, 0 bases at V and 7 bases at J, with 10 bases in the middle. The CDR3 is CAWSVLGPNEQFF. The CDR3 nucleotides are TGTGCCTGGAGTGTATTGGGGCCGAATGAGCAGTTCTTC. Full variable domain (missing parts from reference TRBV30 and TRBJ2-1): SQTIHQWPATLVQPVGSPLSLECTVEGTSNPNLYWYRQAAGRGLQLLFYSVGIGQISSEVPQNLSASRPQDRQFILSSKKLLLSDSGFYLCAWSVLGPNEQFFGPGTRLTVL.

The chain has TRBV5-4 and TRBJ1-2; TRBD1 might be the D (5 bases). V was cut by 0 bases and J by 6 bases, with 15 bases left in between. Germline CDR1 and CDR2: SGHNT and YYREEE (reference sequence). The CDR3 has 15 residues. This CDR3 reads CASSLETGHRNGYTF. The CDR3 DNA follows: TGTGCCAGCAGCTTGGAAACAGGTCACAGGAATGGCTACACCTTC. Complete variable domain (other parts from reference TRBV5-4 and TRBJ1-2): ETGVTQSPTHLIKTRGQQVTLRCSSQSGHNTVSWYQQALGQGPQFIFQYYREEENGRGNFPPRFSGLQFPNYSSELNVNALELDDSALYLCASSLETGHRNGYTFGSGTRLTVV.

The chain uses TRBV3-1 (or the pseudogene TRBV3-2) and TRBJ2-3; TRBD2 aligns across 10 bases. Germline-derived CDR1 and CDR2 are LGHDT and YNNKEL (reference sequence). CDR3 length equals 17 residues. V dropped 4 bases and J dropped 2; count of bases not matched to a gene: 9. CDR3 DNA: TGTGCCAGCAGCCCTAAAACACTAGCGGGATCCACAGATACGCAGTATTTT. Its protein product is CASSPKTLAGSTDTQYF.

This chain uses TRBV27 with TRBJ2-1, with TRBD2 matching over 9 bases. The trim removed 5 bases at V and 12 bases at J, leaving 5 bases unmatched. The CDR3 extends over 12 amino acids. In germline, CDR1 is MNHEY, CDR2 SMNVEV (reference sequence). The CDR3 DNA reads TGTGCCAGCAGTGGGCGGGAGGGCGTGCAGTTCTTC. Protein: CASSGREGVQFF.

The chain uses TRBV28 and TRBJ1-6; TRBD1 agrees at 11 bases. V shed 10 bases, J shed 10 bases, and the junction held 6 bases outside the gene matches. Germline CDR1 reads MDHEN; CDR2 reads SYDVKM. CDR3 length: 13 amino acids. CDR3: CATAGTGGSPLHF. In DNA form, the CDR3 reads TGTGCCACCGCCGGGACAGGGGGATCACCCCTCCACTTT.

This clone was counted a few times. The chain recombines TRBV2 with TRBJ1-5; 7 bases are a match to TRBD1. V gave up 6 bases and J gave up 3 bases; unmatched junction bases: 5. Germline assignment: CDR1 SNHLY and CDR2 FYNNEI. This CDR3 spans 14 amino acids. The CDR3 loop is CASRAGTVNQPQHF. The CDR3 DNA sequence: TGTGCCAGCAGAGCAGGGACAGTCAATCAGCCCCAGCATTTT.

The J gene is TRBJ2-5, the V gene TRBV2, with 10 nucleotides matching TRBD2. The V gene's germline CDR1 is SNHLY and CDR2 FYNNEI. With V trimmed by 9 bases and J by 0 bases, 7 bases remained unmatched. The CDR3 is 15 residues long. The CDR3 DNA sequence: TGTGCCAGTAATTTAGCGGGGGGCTACCAAGAGACCCAGTACTTC. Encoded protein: CASNLAGGYQETQYF.